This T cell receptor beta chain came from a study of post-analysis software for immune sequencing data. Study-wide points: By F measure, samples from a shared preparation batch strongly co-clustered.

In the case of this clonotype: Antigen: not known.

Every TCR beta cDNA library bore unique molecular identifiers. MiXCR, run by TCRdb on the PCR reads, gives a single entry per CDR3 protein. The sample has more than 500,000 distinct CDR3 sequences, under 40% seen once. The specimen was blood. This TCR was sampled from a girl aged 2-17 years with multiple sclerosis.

The CDR3, as DNA: TGTGCCAGCAGTCCTAAATGGACAGGGGTTAATTCACCCCTCCACTTT. Protein sequence: CASSPKWTGVNSPLHF. The chain is built from TRBV28 and TRBJ1-6; 9 positions match TRBD1. The CDR3 is made up of 16 amino acids. V was pared by 5 bases and J by 6 bases, with 8 bases of the junction left unmatched. CDR1 is MDHEN, CDR2 SYDVKM, per germline.